One and the same sample provided the 3 T cell receptor beta chains below, sequenced in a study of a mutant IDH1 vaccine in newly diagnosed glioma. Time point: week 35, safety follow-up. Each dose of the vaccine consisted of 300 ug of mutant IDH1 20-mer peptide, with topical imiquimod. Measured with immunoSEQ multiplex PCR; TCRdb has only the in-frame clones, and not every one. Here the sample spans tens of thousands of clones, roughly 74% being singletons. No antigen is known for these receptors. The sample consisted of PBMCs, taken from a glioma patient whose treatment included an IDH1 peptide vaccine. The receptors stem from a man aged 45-65 years with glioma.

This clone was detected only once. The chain couples TRBV27 to TRBJ1-4; 7 bases fit TRBD1. Trimming cost V 5 bases and J 8 bases; bases outside gene matches: 11. Looked up from germline, CDR1 is MNHEY and CDR2 is SMNVEV (reference sequence). This CDR3 is 15 amino acids long. The DNA for the CDR3 is TGTGCCAGCAGTACCTGGACAGGTCCGAACGAAAAACTGTTTTTT. This gives the protein CASSTWTGPNEKLFF.

This clone has just one count. The rearrangement uses TRBV4-3 and TRBJ1-2; D gene uncertain. V lost 2 bases, J lost 4 bases, and 8 bases lay in between. Germline V gives CDR1 LGHNA, CDR2 YSLEER. The CDR3 sequence is 13 residues long. As DNA, the CDR3 is TGCGCCAGCAGCCAATCAGAGTTCTATGGCTACACCTTC. It translates to CASSQSEFYGYTF.

This clone was picked up many times. The J gene is TRBJ1-1, the V gene TRBV27, with 7 positions matching TRBD1. With 5 bases clipped from V and 5 bases from J, the junction kept 8 bases outside the gene matches. The CDR3 consists of 14 residues. Per the germline V gene, CDR1 is MNHEY and CDR2 is SMNVEV (reference sequence). The CDR3 DNA sequence: TGTGCCAGCAGTCCGCTCGACAGGGAGACTGAAGCTTTCTTT. It specifies CASSPLDRETEAFF.